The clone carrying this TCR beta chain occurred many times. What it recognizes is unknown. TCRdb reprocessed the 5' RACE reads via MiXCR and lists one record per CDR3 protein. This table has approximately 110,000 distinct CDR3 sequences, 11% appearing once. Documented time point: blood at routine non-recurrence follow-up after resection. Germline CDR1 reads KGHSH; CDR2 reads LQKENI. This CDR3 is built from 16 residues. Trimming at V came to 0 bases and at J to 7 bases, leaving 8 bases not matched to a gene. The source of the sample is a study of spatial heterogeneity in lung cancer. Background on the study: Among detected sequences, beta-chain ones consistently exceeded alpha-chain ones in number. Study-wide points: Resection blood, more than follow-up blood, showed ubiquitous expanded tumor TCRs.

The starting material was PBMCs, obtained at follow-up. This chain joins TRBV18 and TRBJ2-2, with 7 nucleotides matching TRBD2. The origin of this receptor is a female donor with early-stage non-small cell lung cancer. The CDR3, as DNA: TGTGCCAGCTCACCACCGACGGGGGGAGTTCACGGGGAGCTGTTTTTT. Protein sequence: CASSPPTGGVHGELFF.